Reported below is one TCR beta chain. The V gene's germline CDR1 is GTSNPN and CDR2 SVGIG (reference sequence). CDR3 length equals 14 residues. When the RNA was reverse transcribed, random hexamers were used with an input of about 0.45 to 1 ug. TCRdb re-derived calls from the immunoSEQ multiplex PCR reads in MiXCR, one entry per CDR3 protein. Of about 210,000 distinct CDR3 sequences in the sample, approximately 95% were seen once. This entry belongs to a study of CD8 T cells in Susac syndrome. It was treatment-naive patients with stable or active relapsing-remitting disease who made up the multiple sclerosis controls.

Sequenced: CD4+ T cells from PBMCs. The TCR comes from a human donor with multiple sclerosis. J is TRBJ2-7 and V is TRBV30; D might be TRBD2 (7 bases). CDR3 region: CAWSIGGLSHEQYV. DNA for the CDR3: TGTGCCTGGAGTATCGGGGGGCTCTCCCACGAGCAGTACGTC.